The source of this T cell receptor (beta chain) is a study of cytomegalovirus exposure and HLA in healthy donors. Study in general: A data release that came early held roughly 80 million unique TCRs from HLA-typed donors. Genotyping of hundreds of donors showed that around 85% belonged to the Caucasian-associated ancestry cluster. Study-level points and caveats: It was reported that TCR beta sequences correctly inferred the HLA-A and HLA-B alleles for most subjects.

V lost 5 bases and J 7 bases, leaving 5 bases between the germline ends. CDR3 length: 11 residues. Looked up from germline, CDR1 is MDHEN and CDR2 is SYDVKM. In the case of this clone: Its specificity is not known.

The primer mix had 60 Vbeta and 13 Jbeta primers. TCRdb's copy holds only in-frame clones and misses some; the assay was immunoSEQ multiplex PCR. The table lists roughly 180,000 clones, about four fifths of them singletons. The genes are TRBV28 and TRBJ1-4; no firm D call. This receptor was taken from a woman younger than 30 in good health and CMV-seronegative. The specimen sequenced was PBMCs. CDR3 loop: CASSPREKLFF. DNA for the CDR3: TGTGCCAGCAGTCCCCGTGAAAAACTGTTTTTT.